This T cell receptor beta chain was retrieved from a study of T-cell memory formation after mild COVID-19. Findings and caveats of the study: Cross-reactive memory seemingly joined, as some responding clones were found in pre-infection memory. From day 15 to 85, contracting clones were balanced between CD4 and CD8, whereas later expanders leaned toward CD4+.

Details on this clonotype: As yet, its antigen is unknown.

TCRdb passed the 5' RACE reads through MiXCR, listing each CDR3 protein once. The data hold some 440,000 distinct CDR3 sequences, with 20% to 30% observed a single time. Germline V CDR1 and CDR2: SGDLS, YYNGEE. Deletions cut 4 bases from V and 6 bases from J, with 10 bases between. This CDR3 comprises 13 residues. The sequence derives from an adult woman who had mild COVID-19 (a few samples of this study predate the infection). Cell type and time point are not known. Material: PBMCs or a T cell subset sorted from them (not recorded which). V and J are TRBV9 and TRBJ1-4; unclear D gene. The CDR3 DNA follows: TGTGCCAGCAGCCTACATGCACATGAAAAACTGTTTTTT. Translated: CASSLHAHEKLFF.